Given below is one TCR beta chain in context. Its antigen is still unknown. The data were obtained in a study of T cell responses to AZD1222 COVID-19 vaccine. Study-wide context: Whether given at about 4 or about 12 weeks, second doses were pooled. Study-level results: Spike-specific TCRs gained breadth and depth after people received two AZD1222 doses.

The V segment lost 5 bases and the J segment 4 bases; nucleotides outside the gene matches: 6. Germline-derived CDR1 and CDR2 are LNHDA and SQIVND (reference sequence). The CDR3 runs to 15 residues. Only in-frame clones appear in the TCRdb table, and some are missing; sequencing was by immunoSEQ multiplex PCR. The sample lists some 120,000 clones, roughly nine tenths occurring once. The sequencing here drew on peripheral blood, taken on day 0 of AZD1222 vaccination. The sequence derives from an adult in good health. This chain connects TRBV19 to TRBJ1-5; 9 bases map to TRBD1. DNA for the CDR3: TGTGCCAGTAGTCGGACAGGGGAAGGAAATCAGCCCCAGCATTTT. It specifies CASSRTGEGNQPQHF.